One T cell receptor beta chain is described in this entry. This sample stems from a study of blood T cell repertoires in COVID-19. The germline V and J ends were trimmed by 1 base and 7 bases, with 10 bases remaining between them. Germline loops: CDR1 KGHSH, CDR2 LQKENI. This CDR3 is 14 amino acids long. Produced via immunoSEQ multiplex PCR; TCRdb's table is partial and in-frame only. The data contain about 330,000 clones, 70% to 90% of them singletons. This chain links TRBV18 with TRBJ1-4; D not certain. The source of this sequence is a man aged 18 to 30 who had recovered from COVID-19. Source material: peripheral blood. CDR3 bases: TGTGCCAGCTCACCACTGGGAGGTAGTGAAAAACTGTTTTTT. Amino acid sequence: CASSPLGGSEKLFF.